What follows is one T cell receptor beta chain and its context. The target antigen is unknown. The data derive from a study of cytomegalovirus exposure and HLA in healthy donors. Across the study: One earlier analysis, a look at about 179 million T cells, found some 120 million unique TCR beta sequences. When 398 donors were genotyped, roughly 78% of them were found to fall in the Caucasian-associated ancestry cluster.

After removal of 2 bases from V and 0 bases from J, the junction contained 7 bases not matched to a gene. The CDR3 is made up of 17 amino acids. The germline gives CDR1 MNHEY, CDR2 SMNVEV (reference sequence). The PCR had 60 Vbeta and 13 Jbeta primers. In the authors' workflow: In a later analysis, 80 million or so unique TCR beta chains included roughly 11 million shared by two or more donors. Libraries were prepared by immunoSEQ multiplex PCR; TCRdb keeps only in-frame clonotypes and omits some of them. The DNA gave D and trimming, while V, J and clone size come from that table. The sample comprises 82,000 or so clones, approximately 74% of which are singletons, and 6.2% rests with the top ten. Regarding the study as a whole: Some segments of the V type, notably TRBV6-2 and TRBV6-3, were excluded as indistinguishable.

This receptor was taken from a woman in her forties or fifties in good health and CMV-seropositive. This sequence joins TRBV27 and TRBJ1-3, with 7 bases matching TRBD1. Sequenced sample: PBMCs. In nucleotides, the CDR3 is TGTGCCAGCAGTTTACACGGACAGGCAAACTCTGGAAACACCATATATTTT. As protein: CASSLHGQANSGNTIYF.